The 5 T cell receptor beta chains presented below share a single source sample, sequenced in a study of technical replicates of blood from a handful of donors (dated by TCRdb to the late 2010s). The library was built by means of the immunoSEQ multiplex PCR assay. Here the immuneACCESS table is served through TCRdb, limited to in-frame sequences with V and J called. Missing clones are a known gap in these copies; in checked studies unresolved V genes cover under half, and the rest lacks a known reason. For this sample there are approximately 76,000 clones; about 91% appear just once. The top ten clones comprise 0.25% of the sample. The specimen was T cells isolated from PBMCs. These TCRs come from a human donor in good health.

The chain uses TRBV10-2 and TRBJ2-1; perhaps TRBD1 as D (5 bases). V lost 6 bases and J 3 bases, leaving 9 bases between the germline ends. The CDR3 runs 13 residues. Germline values: CDR1 WSHSY, CDR2 SAAADI. The CDR3 DNA follows: TGCGCCAGCAGAGTAGACAGCTACAATGAGCAGTTCTTC. Translated, it gives CASRVDSYNEQFF.

The genes are TRBV19 and TRBJ2-1; 7 nucleotides line up with TRBD1. With 3 bases clipped from V and 10 bases from J, the junction kept 0 bases outside the gene matches. CDR1 is LNHDA and CDR2 is SQIVND in the germline V gene (reference sequence). This CDR3 spans 11 amino acids. The CDR3 DNA sequence: TGTGCCAGTAGTATGGGACAGGAGCAGTTCTTC. This gives the protein CASSMGQEQFF.

CDR3 coding DNA: TGTGCCAGCAGTCCGCGCCTTATTGGGACTCCCAAAAACATTCAGTACTTC. Encoded protein: CASSPRLIGTPKNIQYF. The chain employs TRBV28 and TRBJ2-4, with D possibly TRBD2 on 6 matching bases. The germline V gene encodes CDR1 MDHEN and CDR2 SYDVKM. The CDR3 extends over 17 amino acids. Trimming pared 5 bases from V and 2 bases from J, leaving 19 bases between.

This clone was counted a single time. The CDR3 loop reads CASSLEDRGQYEQYF. The DNA of the CDR3 is TGTGCCAGCAGCTTGGAGGACAGGGGACAGTACGAGCAGTACTTC. The chain employs TRBV5-4 and TRBJ2-7, with 9 bases fitting TRBD1. The CDR3 has 15 residues. Germline CDR1 is SGHNT and CDR2 is YYREEE (reference sequence). After removal of 0 bases from V and 4 bases from J, the junction contained 5 bases not matched to a gene.

Comments on this clone: This sample also contains other DNA sequences that code for the same CDR3. The chain carries TRBV18 and TRBJ1-1, with D possibly TRBD1 on 5 matching bases. Deletions cut 0 bases from V and 3 bases from J, with 5 bases between. The V gene's germline CDR1 is KGHSH and CDR2 LQKENI. The CDR3 consists of 13 residues. DNA of the CDR3: TGTGCCAGCTCACCACCACAGGACACTGAAGCTTTCTTT. Translated, it gives CASSPPQDTEAFF.